This passage covers 9 T cell receptor beta chains from one sample sequenced in a study of blood T cell repertoires in COVID-19. Method: immunoSEQ multiplex PCR; TCRdb's copy keeps in-frame clones and lacks some. The sample has 250,000 to 350,000 clones, around 90% seen once; the top ten hold 1% to 1.3%. The sample consisted of PBMCs or T cells enriched from blood (not recorded which). These receptor sequences come from a woman aged 25-40 years who had recovered from COVID-19.

The chain carries TRBV19 and TRBJ1-2; 7 bases agree with TRBD1. Per the germline V gene, CDR1 is LNHDA and CDR2 is SQIVND (reference sequence). V lost 4 bases to trimming and J lost 0 bases; unmatched junction nucleotides: 8. The CDR3 consists of 16 residues. CDR3 sequence: CASSTLQGPSNYGYTF. In DNA, the CDR3 is TGTGCCAGTAGTACCTTACAGGGGCCCTCTAACTATGGCTACACCTTC.

This rearrangement joins TRBV12-3 or TRBV12-4 to TRBJ1-2; D unresolved. V lost 6 bases, J lost 4 bases, and 12 bases lay in between. CDR3 length: 13 amino acids. The CDR3 here is CASRSRPSYGYTF. The CDR3 DNA reads TGTGCCAGCAGATCGAGGCCTAGCTATGGCTACACCTTC.

As concerns this clone: The identical CDR3 is also encoded by other nucleotide sequences in the sample. The chain links TRBV19 to TRBJ2-1, with 9 positions matching TRBD1. The CDR3 consists of 15 residues. Germline CDR1 and CDR2: LNHDA and SQIVND (reference sequence). V lost 4 bases, J lost 4 bases, and 5 bases stayed unmatched. CDR3 DNA sequence: TGTGCCAGTAGTACAGGACAGGGGCCGTACAATGAGCAGTTCTTC. Residues: CASSTGQGPYNEQFF.

The rearrangement uses TRBV4-3 and TRBJ2-7; perhaps TRBD2 as D (5 bases). This CDR3 is built from 15 residues. V lost 0 bases, J lost 5 bases, and 14 bases lay in between. Germline lookup yields CDR1 LGHNA and CDR2 YSLEER. The CDR3 region is CASSQDAHRGNEQYF. DNA for the CDR3: TGCGCCAGCAGCCAAGACGCGCACCGAGGGAACGAGCAGTACTTC.

This rearrangement joins TRBV7-9 to TRBJ2-3; D gene uncertain. The V gene's germline CDR1 is SEHNR and CDR2 FQNEAQ (reference sequence). V lost 2 bases to trimming and J lost 0 bases, with 6 bases between them. The CDR3 has 14 amino acids. The CDR3: CASSLQISTDTQYF. As DNA, the CDR3 is TGTGCCAGCAGCTTACAAATTAGCACAGATACGCAGTATTTT.

This chain uses TRBV4-3 with TRBJ2-3; TRBD1 might be the D (6 bases). Germline V lookup: CDR1 LGHNA, CDR2 YSLEER. The CDR3 consists of 16 residues. Deletions cut 0 bases from V and 4 bases from J, with 14 bases between. The chain's CDR3 is CASSQEATGRADTQYF. The CDR3 DNA sequence: TGCGCCAGCAGCCAAGAAGCCACAGGGCGGGCAGATACGCAGTATTTT.

This clone was seen more than once but under ten times. The chain joins TRBV30 to TRBJ2-7, with D perhaps TRBD2 (6 bases). Germline loops: CDR1 GTSNPN, CDR2 SVGIG (reference sequence). Between the trimmed V and J ends, which lost 3 bases and 1 base, there was a span of 16 bases. This CDR3 has 15 amino acids. The CDR3 protein is CAWSTGTLTSYEQYF. CDR3 bases: TGTGCCTGGAGCACCGGGACTTTGACTTCCTACGAGCAGTACTTC.

The gene calls are TRBV27 and TRBJ2-5; D is perhaps TRBD1 (6 bases). V shed 3 bases and J shed 3 bases, with 20 bases lying between them. The V gene's germline CDR1 is MNHEY and CDR2 SMNVEV (reference sequence). The CDR3 contains 17 residues. The CDR3 is CASSFPPPGAVEETQYF. CDR3 sequence (DNA): TGTGCCAGCAGTTTCCCCCCCCCAGGGGCCGTAGAAGAGACCCAGTACTTC.

The chain employs TRBV28 and TRBJ2-1, with 9 positions matching TRBD1. CDR1 is MDHEN and CDR2 is SYDVKM in the germline V gene. The CDR3 is 15 residues long. With 8 bases clipped from V and 1 base from J, the junction kept 6 bases outside the gene matches. The CDR3 protein is CASDQDRGSYNEQFF. Here the CDR3 DNA reads TGTGCCAGCGACCAGGACAGGGGATCCTACAATGAGCAGTTCTTC.